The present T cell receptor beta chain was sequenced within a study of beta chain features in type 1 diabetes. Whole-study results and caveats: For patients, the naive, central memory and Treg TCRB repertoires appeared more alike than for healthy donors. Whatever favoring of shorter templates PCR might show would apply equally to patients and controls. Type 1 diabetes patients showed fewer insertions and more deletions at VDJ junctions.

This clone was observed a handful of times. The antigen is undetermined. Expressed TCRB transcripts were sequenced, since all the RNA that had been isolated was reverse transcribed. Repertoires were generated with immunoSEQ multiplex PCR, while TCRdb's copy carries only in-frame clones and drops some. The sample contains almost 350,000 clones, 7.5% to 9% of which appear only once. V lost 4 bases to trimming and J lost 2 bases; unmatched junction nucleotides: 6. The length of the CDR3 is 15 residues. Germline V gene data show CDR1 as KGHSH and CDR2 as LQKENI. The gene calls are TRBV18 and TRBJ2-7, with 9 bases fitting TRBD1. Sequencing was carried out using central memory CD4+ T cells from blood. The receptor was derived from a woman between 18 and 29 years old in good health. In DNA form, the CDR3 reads TGTGCCAGCTCACGGCTGGGACAGGGAGCCTACGAGCAGTACTTC. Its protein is CASSRLGQGAYEQYF.